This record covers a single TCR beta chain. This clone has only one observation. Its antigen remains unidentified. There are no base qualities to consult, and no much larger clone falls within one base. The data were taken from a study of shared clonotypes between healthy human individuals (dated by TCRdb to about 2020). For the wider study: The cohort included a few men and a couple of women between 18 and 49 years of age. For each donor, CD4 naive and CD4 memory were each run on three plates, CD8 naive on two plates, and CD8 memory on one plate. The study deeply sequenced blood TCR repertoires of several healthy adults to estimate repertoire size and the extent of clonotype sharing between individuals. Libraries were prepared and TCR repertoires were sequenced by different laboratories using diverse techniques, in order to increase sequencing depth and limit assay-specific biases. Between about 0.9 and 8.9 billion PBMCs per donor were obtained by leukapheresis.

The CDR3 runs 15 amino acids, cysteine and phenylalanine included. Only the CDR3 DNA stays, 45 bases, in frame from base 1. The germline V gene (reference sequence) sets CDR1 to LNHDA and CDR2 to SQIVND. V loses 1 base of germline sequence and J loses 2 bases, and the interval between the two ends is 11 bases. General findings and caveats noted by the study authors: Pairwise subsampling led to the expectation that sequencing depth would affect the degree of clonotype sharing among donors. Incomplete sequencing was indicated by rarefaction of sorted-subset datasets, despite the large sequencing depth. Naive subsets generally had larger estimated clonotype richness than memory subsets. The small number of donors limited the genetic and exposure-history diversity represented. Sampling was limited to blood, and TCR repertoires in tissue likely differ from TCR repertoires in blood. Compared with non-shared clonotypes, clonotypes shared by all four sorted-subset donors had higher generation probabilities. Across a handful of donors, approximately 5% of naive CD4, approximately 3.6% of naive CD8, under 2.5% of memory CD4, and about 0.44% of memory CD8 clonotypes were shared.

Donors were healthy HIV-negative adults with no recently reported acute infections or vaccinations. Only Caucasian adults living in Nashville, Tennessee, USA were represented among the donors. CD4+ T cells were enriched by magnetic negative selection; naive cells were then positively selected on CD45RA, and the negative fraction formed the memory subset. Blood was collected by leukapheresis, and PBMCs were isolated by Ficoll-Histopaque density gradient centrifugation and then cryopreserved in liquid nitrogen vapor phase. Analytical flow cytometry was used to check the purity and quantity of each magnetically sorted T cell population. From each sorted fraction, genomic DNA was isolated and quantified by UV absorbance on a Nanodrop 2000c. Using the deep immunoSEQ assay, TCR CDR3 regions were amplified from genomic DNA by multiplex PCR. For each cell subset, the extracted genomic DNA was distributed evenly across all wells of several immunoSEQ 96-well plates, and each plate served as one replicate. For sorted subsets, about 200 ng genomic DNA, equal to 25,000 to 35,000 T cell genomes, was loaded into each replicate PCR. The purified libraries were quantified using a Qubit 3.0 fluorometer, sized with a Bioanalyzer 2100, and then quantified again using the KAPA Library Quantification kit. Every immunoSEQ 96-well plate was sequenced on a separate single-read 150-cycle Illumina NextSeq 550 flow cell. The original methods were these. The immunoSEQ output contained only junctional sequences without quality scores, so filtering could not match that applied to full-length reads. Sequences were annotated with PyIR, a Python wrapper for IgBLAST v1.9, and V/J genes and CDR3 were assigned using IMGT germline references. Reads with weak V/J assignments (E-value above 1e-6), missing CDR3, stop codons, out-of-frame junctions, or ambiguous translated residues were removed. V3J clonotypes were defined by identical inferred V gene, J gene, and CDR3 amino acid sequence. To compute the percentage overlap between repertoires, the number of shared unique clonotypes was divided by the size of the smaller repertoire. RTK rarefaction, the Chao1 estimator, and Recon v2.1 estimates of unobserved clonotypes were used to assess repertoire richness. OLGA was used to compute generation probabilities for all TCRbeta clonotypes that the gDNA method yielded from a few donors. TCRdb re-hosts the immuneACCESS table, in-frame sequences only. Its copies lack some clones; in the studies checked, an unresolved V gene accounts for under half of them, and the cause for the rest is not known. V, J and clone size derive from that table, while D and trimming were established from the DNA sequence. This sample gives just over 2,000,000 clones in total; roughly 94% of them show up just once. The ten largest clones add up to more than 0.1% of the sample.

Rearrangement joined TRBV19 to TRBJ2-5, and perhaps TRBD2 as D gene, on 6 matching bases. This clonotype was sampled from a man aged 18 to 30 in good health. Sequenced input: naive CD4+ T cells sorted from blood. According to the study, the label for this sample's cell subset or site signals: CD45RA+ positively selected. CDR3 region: CASSIGIGGQETQYF. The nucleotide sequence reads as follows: TGTGCCAGTAGTATAGGGATCGGAGGGCAAGAGACCCAGTACTTC.